These 32 T cell receptor beta chains originate from one sample sequenced in a study of T cells in Graves' hyperthyroidism and ophthalmopathy (dated by TCRdb to about 2019). The library was generated by multiplex PCR. TCRdb shows the sequencer as Illumina HiSeq 2000. TCR beta CDR3 regions were amplified from RNA transcripts. The TCR CDR3 was subjected to a first round of RT-PCR using the HTBI primer set and the Qiagen OneStep RT-PCR kit. The raw public data were reprocessed by TCRdb itself: fastp quality trimming at Q25, MiXCR clonotype calling, in-frame beta chains only. Rows with a matching CDR3 protein are joined into one entry that keeps the most common DNA and genes. Present in this sample are over 500,000 distinct CDR3 sequences, 17% of which were seen just once. 15% to 20% of the sample is in the top ten clones. Material for sequencing was blood. The receptors here all came from a young woman with Graves' ophthalmopathy.

As for this clonotype: As the CDR3 is not closed by the conserved phenylalanine or tryptophan, this likely results from a read error. The chain links TRBV19 to TRBJ1-5; D is uncertain. V gave up 9 bases and J gave up 5 bases, with 17 bases separating them. The CDR3 is 14 residues long. The germline V gene encodes CDR1 LNHDA and CDR2 SQIVND (reference sequence). CDR3 region: CASVQTGLYQPQHL. CDR3 DNA: TGTGCCAGCGTCCAGACTGGACTCTATCAGCCCCAGCATCTT.

A remark on this clonotype: This CDR3 is missing its conserved last phenylalanine or tryptophan, likely due to a read error. The chain employs TRBV28 and TRBJ1-5, with TRBD1 as a possible D gene (6 bases). Looked up from germline, CDR1 is MDHEN and CDR2 is SYDVKM. Trimming removed 5 bases from V and 7 bases from J, with 15 bases in between. The CDR3 covers 14 residues. The chain's CDR3 is CASSTGSGGQPQHL. CDR3 coding DNA: TGTGCCAGCAGTACAGGGTCCGGAGGACAGCCCCAGCATCTT.

This clonotype appeared many times. This sequence joins TRBV7-2 and TRBJ2-5; possibly TRBD2 for D (6 bases). CDR3 size: 14 residues. CDR1 is SGHTA, CDR2 FQGNSA, per germline. V lost 5 bases and J 7 bases, leaving 17 bases between the germline ends. The CDR3 loop is CASSQRFAEGTQYF. The CDR3 bases are TGTGCCAGCAGCCAACGGTTCGCGGAGGGGACCCAGTACTTC.

The V gene is TRBV6-5, the J gene TRBJ1-4; D uncertain. V was trimmed by 2 bases and J by 5 bases, leaving 6 bases between them. The CDR3 is 13 residues long. Germline lookup yields CDR1 MNHEY and CDR2 SVGAGI. In nucleotides, the CDR3 is TGTGCCAGCAGTTACGTGGCAAATGAAAAACTGTTTTTT. Translating it yields CASSYVANEKLFF.

This chain joins TRBV6-1 and TRBJ1-2, with 11 bases identical to TRBD1. V was pared by 4 bases and J by 6 bases, with 4 bases of the junction left unmatched. Germline-derived CDR1 and CDR2 are MNHNS and SASEGT. The CDR3 spans 14 residues. The CDR3 sequence: CASSVGQGAHGYTF. In nucleotides, the CDR3 is TGTGCCAGCAGTGTTGGACAGGGGGCACATGGCTACACCTTC.

Only a few counts were recorded for this clonotype. The chain combines TRBV19 with TRBJ2-5; 8 nucleotides align to TRBD1. Germline CDR1 reads LNHDA; CDR2 reads SQIVND (reference sequence). The length of the CDR3 is 13 residues. Unmatched junction bases numbered 3, after V lost 9 bases and J lost 0 bases. The CDR3 bases are TGTGCCAGCCTGGGACAGGACCAAGAGACCCAGTACTTC. This gives the protein CASLGQDQETQYF. The whole variable domain, remainder taken from reference TRBV19 and TRBJ2-5, is DGGITQSPKYLFRKEGQNVTLSCEQNLNHDAMYWYRQDPGQGLRLIYYSQIVNDFQKGDIAEGYSVSREKKESFPLTVTSAQKNPTAFYLCASLGQDQETQYFGPGTRLLVL.

Concerning this clonotype: A read error may explain this, as a much larger clone is one base away. This chain links TRBV28 with TRBJ1-4; TRBD1 matches 7 bases. The CDR3 is made up of 16 amino acids. Looked up from germline, CDR1 is MDHEN and CDR2 is SYDVKM. Trimming at V came to 10 bases and at J to 8 bases, leaving 19 bases not matched to a gene. CDR3 protein: CANSPPTGSGGEKLFF. CDR3 nucleotide sequence: TGTGCCAACAGCCCCCCGACAGGGAGCGGTGGAGAAAAACTGTTTTTT.

The chain recombines TRBV20-1 with TRBJ2-3; a possible D gene is TRBD2 (7 bases). This CDR3 is 16 amino acids long. The V gene lost 6 bases and the J gene lost 2 bases, with 21 bases spanning the gap. In germline, CDR1 is DFQATT, CDR2 SNEGSKA (reference sequence). CDR3 residues: CSALLRGGGITDTQYF. DNA of the CDR3: TGCAGTGCCCTACTGAGGGGGGGAGGTATCACAGATACGCAGTATTTT.

This clonotype was seen many times. This chain links TRBV7-9 with TRBJ1-5; no firm D call. The CDR3 consists of 14 residues. The V and J ends lost 4 bases and 1 base respectively, with 8 bases between them. CDR1 SEHNR and CDR2 FQNEAQ come from the germline V gene (reference sequence). For the CDR3, the DNA is TGTGCCAGCAGCTCCCAAGGGAGCAATCAGCCCCAGCATTTT. This codes for CASSSQGSNQPQHF.

With regard to this clonotype: One base away lies a much larger clone, so this may be a sequencing read error. The chain links TRBV7-3 to TRBJ2-5, with a weak D call TRBD2 (6 bases). Germline loops: CDR1 SGHTA, CDR2 FQGTGA. The CDR3 covers 15 residues. CDR3 bases: TGTGCCAGCAGCTTAACCCGGGGGACCCAAGAGACCGAGTACTTC. This gives the protein CASSLTRGTQETEYF.

This clonotype was recorded a few times. The rearrangement uses TRBV6-6 and TRBJ1-2; D unclear. Trimming removed 1 base at V and 2 bases at J, with 8 bases between. CDR3 length: 14 amino acids. In germline, CDR1 is MNHNY, CDR2 SVGAGI (reference sequence). For the CDR3, the DNA is TGTGCCAGCAGTTACTTAAGCGGAAACTATGGCTACACCTTC. Encoded protein: CASSYLSGNYGYTF.

The genes are TRBV27 and TRBJ2-1, with TRBD2 matching 8 bases. Germline lookup yields CDR1 MNHEY and CDR2 SMNVEV (reference sequence). V lost 6 bases to trimming and J lost 2 bases; unmatched junction nucleotides: 6. The CDR3 has 15 residues. CDR3 sequence reads: CASSKGLVAYNEQFF. The CDR3 region has the DNA TGTGCCAGCAGCAAGGGACTAGTGGCCTACAATGAGCAGTTCTTC.

The V call is TRBV9, the J call TRBJ2-1; D might be TRBD1 or TRBD2, each matching 5 bases. CDR3 length: 14 residues. Germline loops: CDR1 SGDLS, CDR2 YYNGEE. V lost 0 bases and J 4 bases, leaving 8 bases between the germline ends. This CDR3 is CASSVDGTYNEQFF. As DNA, the CDR3 is TGTGCCAGCAGCGTAGACGGGACGTACAATGAGCAGTTCTTC.

The gene calls are TRBV7-2 and TRBJ2-1; no clear D. This CDR3 is 13 amino acids long. Germline assignment: CDR1 SGHTA and CDR2 FQGNSA. V lost 5 bases, J lost 4 bases, and 9 bases lay in between. DNA of the CDR3: TGTGCCAGCAGCGACGGGTCTTACAATGAGCAGTTCTTC. This codes for CASSDGSYNEQFF. The variable domain in full, with the rest retrieved from reference TRBV7-2 and TRBJ2-1, is GAGVSQSPSNKVTEKGKDVELRCDPISGHTALYWYRQSLGQGLEFLIYFQGNSAPDKSGLPSDRFSAERTGGSVSTLTIQRTQQEDSAVYLCASSDGSYNEQFFGPGTRLTVL.

In its sample, this clonotype was seen many times. V usage is TRBV3-1 and J usage is TRBJ2-1; D may match TRBD1 or TRBD2 (5 bases each). This CDR3 has 15 amino acids. CDR1 LGHDT and CDR2 YNNKEL come from the germline V gene (reference sequence). V was shortened by 4 bases and J by 10 bases, with 20 bases between the two germline ends. In DNA, the CDR3 is TGTGCCAGCAGCCCGCTCCGGGACGGGCTTAAAGAGCAGTTCTTC. The encoded protein is CASSPLRDGLKEQFF.

Ten or more counts support this clonotype. V is TRBV5-1 and J is TRBJ2-1; no firm D call. Germline V gene lookup returns CDR1 SGHRS and CDR2 YFSETQ. The V and J ends lost 7 bases and 10 bases respectively, with 15 bases between them. The CDR3 is made up of 12 amino acids. CDR3 coding DNA: TGCGCCAGCCGATGGGCGAATGAGGAGCAGTTCTTC. Protein: CASRWANEEQFF.

There are many counts of this clonotype. The chain links TRBV3-1 to TRBJ2-2; no definite D call. CDR1 LGHDT and CDR2 YNNKEL come from the germline V gene (reference sequence). The CDR3 runs to 15 residues. V gave up 1 base and J gave up 0 bases, with 6 bases separating them. CDR3 sequence reads: CASSQGAANTGELFF. The CDR3 DNA reads as TGTGCCAGCAGCCAAGGTGCGGCGAACACCGGGGAGCTGTTTTTT.

This clonotype turned up a few times. A much bigger clone sits one base away, suggesting this may be a read error. The chain carries TRBV2 and TRBJ2-7, with D possibly being TRBD1 (5 bases). CDR3 size: 10 residues. Looked up from germline, CDR1 is SNHLY and CDR2 is FYNNEI. DNA for the CDR3: TGTGTCAGTCAGGGCTACGAGCAGTACTTC. It translates to CVSQGYEQYF.

This clonotype has at least ten counts. The V gene is TRBV12-3 or TRBV12-4, the J gene TRBJ1-5; unclear D gene. Trimming left V 6 bases short and J 6 bases short, with 9 bases between. The length of the CDR3 is 12 residues. The DNA of the CDR3 is TGTGCCAGCAGATACCCGGGTCAGCCCCAGCATTTT. The encoded protein is CASRYPGQPQHF.

In its sample, this clonotype was seen a few times. The DNA of the CDR3 is TGTGCCAGCAGCAAGCAGGGTGGCAATTCACCCCTCCACTTT. This translates into CASSKQGGNSPLHF. The chain is built from TRBV11-2 and TRBJ1-6, with a weak D call TRBD1 (5 bases). V was trimmed by 5 bases and J by 7 bases, leaving 12 bases between them. This CDR3 region has 14 residues. Germline V gives CDR1 SGHAT, CDR2 FQNNGV.

A note on this clonotype: The junction does not match germline at one end; this may be a read error. The V and J genes are TRBV13 and TRBJ1-1; D may be TRBD1 (5 bases). The length of the CDR3 is 15 residues. From germline, CDR1 is PRHDT and CDR2 FYEKMQ (reference sequence). The CDR3 coding sequence is TGTGCCAACAGCTCGTTGGGGGAAATGAACACTGAAGCTTTCTTT. Translated, it gives CANSSLGEMNTEAFF.

This clonotype was detected many times. This chain joins TRBV28 and TRBJ2-1; D not certain. Germline values: CDR1 MDHEN, CDR2 SYDVKM. The CDR3 loop spans 13 amino acids. V was trimmed by 1 base and J by 10 bases, leaving 11 bases between them. CDR3 protein: CASSLSLKREQFF. CDR3 DNA sequence: TGTGCCAGCAGTTTATCCCTGAAACGGGAGCAGTTCTTC.

This clonotype was counted many times. The rearrangement uses TRBV15 and TRBJ1-2; D might be TRBD1 (6 bases). The CDR3 length is 13 residues. V was clipped by 0 bases and J by 11 bases, with 13 bases between them. Germline V gene lookup returns CDR1 LNHNV and CDR2 YYDKDF (reference sequence). The CDR3 sequence: CATSRDRTDPYTF. The CDR3, as DNA: TGTGCCACCAGCAGAGATAGGACAGACCCGTACACCTTC.

This clonotype was observed a handful of times. The J gene is TRBJ1-6, the V gene TRBV27, with TRBD1 matching over 10 bases. CDR1 MNHEY and CDR2 SMNVEV come from the germline V gene (reference sequence). V lost 1 base and J lost 8; bases outside the gene matches: 2. This CDR3 is 15 amino acids long. The CDR3 loop reads CASSLFGTGDSPLHF. The CDR3 DNA reads as TGTGCCAGCAGTTTATTTGGGACAGGGGATTCACCCCTCCACTTT.

In regard to this clonotype: It may be a read error: a sequence one base away is much more abundant. This chain uses TRBV18 with TRBJ2-1, with D possibly being TRBD1 or TRBD2 (6 bases each). The germline CDR1 and CDR2 sequences are KGHSH and LQKENI. The ends were cut back, 0 bases at V and 13 bases at J, with 16 bases in the middle. CDR3 length equals 14 residues. The DNA for the CDR3 is TGTGCCAGCTCACCACCCGGGACAACGGGGGCCCAGTTCTTC. Translating it yields CASSPPGTTGAQFF.

This clonotype has at least ten counts. This chain connects TRBV27 to TRBJ2-6, with TRBD1 matching 9 bases. J was trimmed by 2 bases and V by 3 bases; bases with no gene match: 8. The V gene's germline CDR1 is MNHEY and CDR2 SMNVEV (reference sequence). CDR3 size: 18 residues. CDR3 sequence: CASSFRGTGSPGANVLTF. The DNA of the CDR3 is TGTGCCAGCAGTTTCAGGGGGACAGGGTCTCCTGGGGCCAACGTCCTGACTTTC.

This clonotype was counted a single time. The chain couples TRBV3-2 to TRBJ1-4. TRBV3-2 is annotated as a pseudogene. The CDR3 is 15 residues long. The CDR3 bases are TGTGCCAGCAGCCAAGTACCGGTGCCTGATGAAAAACTGTTTTTT. It is translated as CASSQVPVPDEKLFF.

The chain combines TRBV28 with TRBJ2-7, with D unclear. Trimming cost V 3 bases and J 2 bases, with 8 bases left between them. Germline CDR1 reads MDHEN; CDR2 reads SYDVKM. This CDR3 spans 13 amino acids. CDR3: CASSFSYAYEQYF. Here the CDR3 DNA reads TGTGCCAGCAGTTTCTCATATGCCTACGAGCAGTACTTC. Full variable domain (outside the CDR3, taken from reference TRBV28 and TRBJ2-7): DVKVTQSSRYLVKRTGEKVFLECVQDMDHENMFWYRQDPGLGLRLIYFSYDVKMKEKGDIPEGYSVSREKKERFSLILESASTNQTSMYLCASSFSYAYEQYFGPGTRLTVT.

This clonotype occurred many times. This chain uses TRBV30 with TRBJ1-6; D is possibly TRBD1 (5 bases). This CDR3 region has 13 residues. The ends were cut back, 5 bases at V and 9 bases at J, with 14 bases in the middle. Germline-derived CDR1 and CDR2 are GTSNPN and SVGIG (reference sequence). The CDR3 coding sequence is TGTGCCTGGGAGGCTTGGCAGGGTTCACCCCTCCACTTT. It yields the protein CAWEAWQGSPLHF.

This clonotype was seen only a few times. The V and J genes are TRBV5-4 and TRBJ2-1; TRBD1 matches at 9 bases. The CDR3 totals 15 residues. J lost 2 bases, V lost 3 bases, and 3 bases had no gene match. CDR1 and CDR2 (germline): SGHNT, YYREEE (reference sequence). DNA of the CDR3: TGTGCCAGCAGCTCACAGGGGGCGGCCTACAATGAGCAGTTCTTC. Amino acid sequence: CASSSQGAAYNEQFF.

This clonotype was counted ten times or more. The V call is TRBV2, the J call TRBJ2-3; 10 bases match TRBD2. Germline trimming cut 2 bases from V and 7 bases from J; bases unmatched to any gene: 6. The CDR3 length is 15 residues. Germline V CDR1 and CDR2: SNHLY, FYNNEI. CDR3 sequence: CASSERASGSNTQYF. Written as DNA, the CDR3 is TGTGCCAGCAGTGAAAGGGCTAGCGGGAGTAATACGCAGTATTTT.

As regards this clonotype: Here the CDR3 omits its conserved ending phenylalanine or tryptophan, so a read error is the likely source. The chain is built from TRBV15 and TRBJ2-7; TRBD1 aligns across 9 bases. Germline assignment: CDR1 LNHNV and CDR2 YYDKDF (reference sequence). The CDR3 is 16 amino acids. The V segment lost 2 bases and the J segment 1 base; nucleotides outside the gene matches: 6. CDR3 coding DNA: TGTGCCACCAGCAGACTACCGGGACAGGGTTCCTACGAGCAGTACCTC. Protein sequence: CATSRLPGQGSYEQYL.